One and the same sample provided the 10 T cell receptor beta chains below, sequenced in a study of neurological immune-mediated disorders. TCRdb processed the 5' RACE reads anew with MiXCR; each CDR3 protein has one entry. The sample lists about 48,000 distinct CDR3 sequences; approximately 10% were seen once. Sequencing was performed on PBMCs. The receptors shown here come from a woman in her thirties or forties with HTLV-1-associated myelopathy (HAM/TSP).

In its sample, this clonotype was seen many times. The gene calls are TRBV29-1 and TRBJ1-5; maybe TRBD1 (6 bases). V shed 5 bases and J shed 5 bases, with 13 bases lying between them. This CDR3 contains 13 residues. The germline V gene encodes CDR1 SQVTM and CDR2 ANQGSEA. The CDR3 loop is CSVLGQWDQPQHF. The DNA of the CDR3 is TGCAGCGTTCTTGGACAGTGGGATCAGCCCCAGCATTTT.

A word on this clonotype: This may be a read error: a much more frequent sequence differs by one nucleotide. The gene calls are TRBV5-1 and TRBJ2-7; unclear D gene. The assigned J gene may be wrong: the sequence end matches TRBJ2-1 better. The CDR3 totals 12 residues. Germline CDR1 is SGHRS and CDR2 is YFSETQ. CDR3 in amino acids: CASSLESYEQFF. The CDR3 DNA sequence: TGCGCCAGCAGCTTGGAGTCGTACGAGCAGTTCTTC.

This clonotype was detected ten times or more. The V call is TRBV6-4, the J call TRBJ1-4; D may be TRBD1 (6 bases). V lost 3 bases, J lost 7 bases, and 12 bases lay in between. CDR3 length: 14 amino acids. The V gene's germline CDR1 is MRHNA and CDR2 SNTAGT. The CDR3: CASSEQGTSEKLFF. The CDR3 DNA reads as TGTGCCAGCAGTGAACAGGGAACAAGTGAAAAACTGTTTTTT.

This clonotype has a count of ten or more. The chain is built from TRBV7-2 and TRBJ2-2; 9 bases line up with TRBD2. Trimming took 5 bases from V and 0 from J; bases not matched to a gene: 7. This CDR3 is 17 amino acids long. Germline values: CDR1 SGHTA, CDR2 FQGNSA. The CDR3 region is CASSELAGPANTGELFF. The CDR3 DNA follows: TGTGCCAGCAGCGAACTAGCGGGCCCAGCGAACACCGGGGAGCTGTTTTTT.

This clonotype appeared many times. The chain has TRBV12-3 or TRBV12-4 and TRBJ2-2; TRBD1 matches at 7 bases. There are 14 residues in the CDR3. Trimming took 4 bases from V and 8 from J; bases not matched to a gene: 7. Here the CDR3 reads CASSSGGSSGELFF. For the CDR3, the DNA is TGTGCCAGCAGTTCAGGGGGTTCGTCGGGGGAGCTGTTTTTT.

This clonotype was detected ten times or more. The chain couples TRBV5-5 to TRBJ1-1, with 8 bases aligning to TRBD1. The CDR3 consists of 14 residues. J gave up 4 bases and V 5 bases, and 7 bases lay outside the gene matches. Germline CDR1 and CDR2: SGHKS and YYEKEE (reference sequence). In DNA, the CDR3 is TGTGCCAGCAGTCAGGCCACAGGGGGCACTGAAGCTTTCTTT. This sequence encodes CASSQATGGTEAFF.

This clonotype was detected ten times or more. The rearrangement joins TRBV9 to TRBJ1-3; D not resolved. Germline assignment: CDR1 SGDLS and CDR2 YYNGEE. V lost 5 bases and J 2 bases, leaving 11 bases between the germline ends. The CDR3 contains 14 residues. This chain's CDR3 is CASSAGSPGNTIYF. The CDR3 coding sequence is TGTGCCAGCAGTGCCGGAAGTCCTGGAAACACCATATATTTT.

This clonotype was counted between two and nine times. The V and J genes are TRBV30 and TRBJ1-2; maybe TRBD1 (6 bases). Germline CDR1 reads GTSNPN; CDR2 reads SVGIG (reference sequence). V was pared by 3 bases and J by 3 bases, with 11 bases between. This CDR3 has 13 amino acids. DNA for the CDR3: TGTGCCTGGAGCCAGGGGCTTCACTATGGCTACACCTTC. Its translation: CAWSQGLHYGYTF.

Concerning this clonotype: One end of the junction fails to match germline, which may point to a read error. The chain recombines TRBV4-1 with TRBJ1-6; D is unclear. Germline CDR1 is MGHRA and CDR2 is YSYEKL. The CDR3 sequence is 17 residues long. CDR3 protein: CASSKDMGKYGNSPIHF. CDR3 nucleotides: TGCGCCAGCAGCAAAGATATGGGGAAGTATGGCAATTCACCCATCCACTTT.

This clonotype was counted many times. The chain joins TRBV9 to TRBJ2-3, with unresolved D. This CDR3 has 15 amino acids. Germline CDR1 and CDR2: SGDLS and YYNGEE. V was clipped by 0 bases and J by 0 bases, with 8 bases between them. The CDR3 region is CASSVGASSTDTQYF. Written as DNA, the CDR3 is TGTGCCAGCAGCGTAGGAGCGTCTAGCACAGATACGCAGTATTTT.